The rows below give T cell receptor beta chains drawn from one sample of a study of T cells in tuberculosis. The method was immunoSEQ multiplex PCR; TCRdb's version includes in-frame clones alone and lacks a portion of them. Of 40,000 to 45,000 clones in the sample, roughly 96% were seen once. The sequencing sample was made of PBMCs. Receptors originate from a donor aged 10-29 years with latent tuberculosis or without tuberculosis infection. Each CDR3 is given with its conserved first and last residue. D genes are given only for firm matches. Only some rows state a clone size, as once, few, many or a class for expanded clones.

clone size	V gene	D gene	J gene	CDR3 DNA	CDR3 protein
.	TRBV29-1	.	TRBJ2-3	TGCAGCGCTGAACCAGGGAGCACAGATACGCAGTATTTT	CSAEPGSTDTQYF
.	TRBV28	TRBD1	TRBJ2-7	TGTGCCAGCAGTTCGGGACAGGGCTACGAGCAGTACTTC	CASSSGQGYEQYF
once	TRBV7-2	.	TRBJ1-2	TGTGCCAGCAGCTACCGGGGGGCGGCGTTAGCTAACTATGGCTACACCTTC	CASSYRGAALANYGYTF
once	TRBV5-4	.	TRBJ2-3	TGTGCCAGCACCGCGGTTATCGCGGATACGCAGTATTTT	CASTAVIADTQYF
.	TRBV6-5	.	TRBJ2-1	TGTGCCAGCAGTTATACGAACGGCAATGAGCAGTTCTTC	CASSYTNGNEQFF
.	TRBV19	TRBD1	TRBJ1-1	TGTGCCAGTAGTCCCCGACAGGGGGAAGCTTTCTTT	CASSPRQGEAFF
.	TRBV7-8	.	TRBJ2-7	TGTGCCAGCAGCTTACAAGGACCGGGATCCTACGAGCAGTACTTC	CASSLQGPGSYEQYF
.	TRBV27	TRBD1	TRBJ2-4	TGTGCCAGCAGTCCACGTACAGGGGTCGCGAGCAAAAACATTCAGTACTTC	CASSPRTGVASKNIQYF
once	TRBV10-3	.	TRBJ2-6	TGTGCCATCAGTGGGGCAGGTCCGGGGGCCAACGTCCTGACTTTC	CAISGAGPGANVLTF
.	TRBV5-4	TRBD1	TRBJ2-2	TGTGCCAGCAGCTACCTCGGGACAGGGCCCACCGGGGAGCTGTTTTTT	CASSYLGTGPTGELFF